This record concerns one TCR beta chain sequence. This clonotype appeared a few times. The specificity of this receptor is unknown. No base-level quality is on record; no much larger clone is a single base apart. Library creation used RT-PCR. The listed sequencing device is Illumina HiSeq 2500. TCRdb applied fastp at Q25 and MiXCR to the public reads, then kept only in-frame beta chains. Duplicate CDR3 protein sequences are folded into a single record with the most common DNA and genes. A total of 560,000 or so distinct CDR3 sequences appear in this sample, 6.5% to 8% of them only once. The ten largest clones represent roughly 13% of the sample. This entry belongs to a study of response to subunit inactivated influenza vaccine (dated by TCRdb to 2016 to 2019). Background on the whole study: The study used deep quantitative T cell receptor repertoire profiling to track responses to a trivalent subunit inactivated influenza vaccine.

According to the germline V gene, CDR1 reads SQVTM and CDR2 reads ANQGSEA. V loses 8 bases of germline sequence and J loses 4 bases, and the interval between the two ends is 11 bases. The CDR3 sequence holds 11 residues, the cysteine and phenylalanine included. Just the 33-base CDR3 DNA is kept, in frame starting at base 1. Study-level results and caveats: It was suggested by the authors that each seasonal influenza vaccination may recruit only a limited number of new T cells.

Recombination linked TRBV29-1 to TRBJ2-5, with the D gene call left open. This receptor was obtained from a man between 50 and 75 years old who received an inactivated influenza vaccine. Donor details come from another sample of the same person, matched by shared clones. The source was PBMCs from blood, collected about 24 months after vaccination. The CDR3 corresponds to CSPSRGETQYF. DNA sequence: TGCAGCCCTTCTAGAGGAGAGACCCAGTACTTC.